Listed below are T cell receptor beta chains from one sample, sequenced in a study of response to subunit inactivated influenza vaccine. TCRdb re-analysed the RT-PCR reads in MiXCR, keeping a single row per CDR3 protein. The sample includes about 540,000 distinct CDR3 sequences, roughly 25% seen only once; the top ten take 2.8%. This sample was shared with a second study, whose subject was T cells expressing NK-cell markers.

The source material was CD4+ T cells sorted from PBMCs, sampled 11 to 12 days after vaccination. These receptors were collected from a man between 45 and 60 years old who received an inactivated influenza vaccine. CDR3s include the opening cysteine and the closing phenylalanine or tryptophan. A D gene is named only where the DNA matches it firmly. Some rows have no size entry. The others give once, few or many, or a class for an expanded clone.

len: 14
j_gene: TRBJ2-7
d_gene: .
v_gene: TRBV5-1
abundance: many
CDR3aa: CASTLGTYSYEQYF
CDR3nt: TGCGCCAGCACCCTGGGGACATACTCCTACGAGCAGTACTTC

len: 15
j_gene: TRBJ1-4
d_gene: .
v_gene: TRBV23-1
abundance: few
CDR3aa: CASTKETATNEKLFF
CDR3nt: TGCGCCAGCACCAAGGAGACGGCCACTAATGAAAAACTGTTTTTT

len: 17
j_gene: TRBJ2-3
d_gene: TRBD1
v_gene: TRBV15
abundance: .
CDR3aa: CATSRGPGGSSTDTQYF
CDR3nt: TGTGCCACCAGCAGAGGACCAGGGGGCAGTAGCACAGATACGCAGTATTTT

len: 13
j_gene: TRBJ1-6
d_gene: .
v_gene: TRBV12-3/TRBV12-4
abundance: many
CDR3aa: CASSLQGNSPLHF
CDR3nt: TGTGCCAGCAGTTTACAGGGAAATTCACCCCTCCACTTT

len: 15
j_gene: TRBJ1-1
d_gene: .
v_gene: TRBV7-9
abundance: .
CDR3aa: CASSLDQGRYTEAFF
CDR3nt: TGTGCCAGCAGCTTAGACCAGGGCAGATACACTGAAGCTTTCTTT

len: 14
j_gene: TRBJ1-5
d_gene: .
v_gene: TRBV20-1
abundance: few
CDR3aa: CSARQRQSNQPQHF
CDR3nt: TGCAGTGCTAGACAGAGACAGAGCAATCAGCCCCAGCATTTT

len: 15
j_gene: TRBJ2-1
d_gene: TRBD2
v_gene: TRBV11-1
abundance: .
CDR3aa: CASSLALAGVGEQFF
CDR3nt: TGTGCCAGCAGCTTAGCGCTAGCGGGAGTGGGTGAGCAGTTCTTC

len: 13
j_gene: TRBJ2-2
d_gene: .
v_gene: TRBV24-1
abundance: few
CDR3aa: CATSRGWTGELFF
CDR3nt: TGTGCCACCAGCCGGGGCTGGACCGGGGAGCTGTTTTTT

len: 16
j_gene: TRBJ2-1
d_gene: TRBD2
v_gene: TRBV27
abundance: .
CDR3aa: CASLKLAGGPRNEQFF
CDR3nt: TGTGCCAGCCTAAAACTAGCGGGAGGGCCGCGCAATGAGCAGTTCTTC

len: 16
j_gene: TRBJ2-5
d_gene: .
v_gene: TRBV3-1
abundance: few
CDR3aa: CASSQRNLLPQETQYF
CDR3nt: TGTGCCAGCAGCCAGCGAAACTTACTACCGCAAGAGACCCAGTACTTC

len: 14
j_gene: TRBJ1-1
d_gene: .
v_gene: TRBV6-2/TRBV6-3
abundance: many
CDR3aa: CASSSLPAGTEAFF
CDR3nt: TGTGCCAGCAGCTCCCTACCGGCGGGCACTGAAGCTTTCTTT

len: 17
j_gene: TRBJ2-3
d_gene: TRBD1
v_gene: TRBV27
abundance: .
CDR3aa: CASSPRQGTVGTDTQYF
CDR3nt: TGTGCCAGCAGTCCCAGACAGGGAACGGTAGGGACAGATACGCAGTATTTT

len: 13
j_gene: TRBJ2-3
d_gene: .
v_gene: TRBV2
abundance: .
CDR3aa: CASSESGRDTQYF
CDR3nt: TGTGCCAGCAGTGAGTCGGGGCGCGATACGCAGTATTTT

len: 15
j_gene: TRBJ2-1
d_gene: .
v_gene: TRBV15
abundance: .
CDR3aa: CATSRARTDNNEQFF
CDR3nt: TGTGCCACCAGCAGAGCGAGGACGGACAACAATGAGCAGTTCTTC

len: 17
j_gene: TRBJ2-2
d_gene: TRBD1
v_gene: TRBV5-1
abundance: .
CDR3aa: CASSPANGTVFTGELFF
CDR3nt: TGCGCCAGCAGCCCGGCCAACGGGACAGTATTCACCGGGGAGCTGTTTTTT

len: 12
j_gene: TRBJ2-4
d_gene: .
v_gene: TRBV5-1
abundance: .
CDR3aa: CASSLESGIQYF
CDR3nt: TGCGCCAGCAGCTTGGAGTCAGGTATTCAGTACTTC

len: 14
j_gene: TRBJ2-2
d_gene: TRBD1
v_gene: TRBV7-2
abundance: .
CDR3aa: CASSFTGGTGELFF
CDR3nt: TGTGCCAGCAGCTTTACAGGGGGCACCGGGGAGCTGTTTTTT

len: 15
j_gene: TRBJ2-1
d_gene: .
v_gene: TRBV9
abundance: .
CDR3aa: CASSVEGRAYNEQFF
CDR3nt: TGTGCCAGCAGCGTGGAGGGCCGCGCCTACAATGAGCAGTTCTTC

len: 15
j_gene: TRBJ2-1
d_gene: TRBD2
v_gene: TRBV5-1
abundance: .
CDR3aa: CATKNLAGGPDEQFF
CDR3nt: TGCGCCACCAAGAACTTAGCGGGGGGGCCCGATGAGCAGTTCTTC

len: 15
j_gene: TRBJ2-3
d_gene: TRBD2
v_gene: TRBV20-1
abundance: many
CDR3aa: CSARVGAGLTDTQYF
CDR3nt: TGCAGTGCTAGAGTCGGAGCGGGGCTCACAGATACGCAGTATTTT

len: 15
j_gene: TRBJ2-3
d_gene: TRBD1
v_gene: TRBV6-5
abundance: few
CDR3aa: CASSYTGARTDTQYF
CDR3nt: TGTGCCAGCAGTTACACAGGGGCTCGAACAGATACGCAGTATTTT

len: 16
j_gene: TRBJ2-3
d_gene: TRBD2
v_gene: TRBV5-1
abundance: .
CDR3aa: CASSWGLAASTDTQYF
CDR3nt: TGCGCCAGCAGCTGGGGACTAGCGGCCTCCACAGATACGCAGTATTTT

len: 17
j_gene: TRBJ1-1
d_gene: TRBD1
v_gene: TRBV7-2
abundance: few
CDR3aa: CASSFAGGKRVNTEAFF
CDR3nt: TGTGCCAGCAGCTTCGCAGGGGGCAAGAGGGTGAACACTGAAGCTTTCTTT

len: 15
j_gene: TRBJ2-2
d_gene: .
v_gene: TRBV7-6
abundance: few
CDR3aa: CASSRISPNTGELFF
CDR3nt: TGTGCCAGCAGCCGCATAAGTCCCAACACCGGGGAGCTGTTTTTT

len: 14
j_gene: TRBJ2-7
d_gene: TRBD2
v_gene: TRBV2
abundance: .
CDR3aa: CASSWDYKTYEQYF
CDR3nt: TGTGCCAGCAGTTGGGACTACAAAACCTACGAGCAGTACTTC

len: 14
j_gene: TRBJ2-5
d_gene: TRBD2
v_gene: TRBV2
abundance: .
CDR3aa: CASTTRGGVETQYF
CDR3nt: TGTGCCAGCACCACGAGGGGAGGGGTAGAGACCCAGTACTTC

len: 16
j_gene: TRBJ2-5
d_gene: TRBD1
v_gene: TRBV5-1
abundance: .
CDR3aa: CASSLSGTGVEETQYF
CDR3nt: TGCGCCAGCAGCTTGTCAGGGACAGGGGTTGAAGAGACCCAGTACTTC

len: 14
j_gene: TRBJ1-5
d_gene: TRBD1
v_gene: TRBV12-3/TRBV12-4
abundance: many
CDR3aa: CASMIQGAGQPQHF
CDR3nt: TGTGCCAGCATGATACAGGGGGCCGGTCAGCCCCAGCATTTT

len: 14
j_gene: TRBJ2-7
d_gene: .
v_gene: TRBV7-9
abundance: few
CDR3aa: CASSLAGLTYEQYF
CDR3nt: TGTGCCAGCAGCTTAGCAGGACTGACCTACGAGCAGTACTTC

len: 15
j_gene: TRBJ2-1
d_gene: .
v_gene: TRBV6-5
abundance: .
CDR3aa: CASSYSAGAGDEQFF
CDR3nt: TGTGCCAGCAGTTACTCGGCGGGGGCCGGGGATGAGCAGTTCTTC

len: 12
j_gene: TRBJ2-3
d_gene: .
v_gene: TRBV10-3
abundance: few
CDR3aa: CAISESADTQYF
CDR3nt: TGTGCCATCAGTGAGTCCGCAGATACGCAGTATTTT

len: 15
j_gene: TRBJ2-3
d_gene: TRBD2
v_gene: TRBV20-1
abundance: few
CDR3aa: CSAREISGGSDTQYF
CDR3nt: TGCAGTGCTAGAGAGATTAGCGGGGGGTCAGATACGCAGTATTTT

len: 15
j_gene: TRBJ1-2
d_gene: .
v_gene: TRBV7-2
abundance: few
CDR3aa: CASSLQGKVDYGYTF
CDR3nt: TGTGCCAGCAGCTTACAGGGGAAGGTCGACTATGGCTACACCTTC

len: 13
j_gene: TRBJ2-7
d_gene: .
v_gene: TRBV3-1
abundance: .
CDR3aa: CASSQAGNYEQYF
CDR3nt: TGTGCCAGCAGCCAAGCTGGGAACTACGAGCAGTACTTC

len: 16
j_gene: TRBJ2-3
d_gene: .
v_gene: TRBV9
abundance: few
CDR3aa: CASSVVGTSSLDTQYF
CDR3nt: TGTGCCAGCAGCGTAGTTGGGACTTCTTCGTTAGATACGCAGTATTTT